This T cell receptor (beta chain) derives from a study of OX40 agonist ivuxolimab in advanced cancers. This CDR3 has 16 residues. The germline V gene has CDR1 SGHNT and CDR2 YENEEA. The ends were cut back, 5 bases at V and 1 base at J, with 16 bases in the middle. The data were produced by immunoSEQ multiplex PCR, yet TCRdb's version contains in-frame clones alone and is incomplete. The sample includes about 53,000 clones, approximately 88% of them seen just once. The V and J genes are TRBV11-3 and TRBJ2-3; D may be TRBD1 (5 bases). This sample comprised CD4+ or CD8+ T cells sorted from blood, obtained in a trial of the OX40 agonist ivuxolimab. This TCR was sampled from an adult with an advanced solid tumor such as melanoma, head and neck, liver or kidney cancer. CDR3 loop: CASSLMQGSGTDTQYF. As DNA, the CDR3 is TGTGCCAGCAGCCTCATGCAGGGATCGGGCACAGATACGCAGTATTTT.